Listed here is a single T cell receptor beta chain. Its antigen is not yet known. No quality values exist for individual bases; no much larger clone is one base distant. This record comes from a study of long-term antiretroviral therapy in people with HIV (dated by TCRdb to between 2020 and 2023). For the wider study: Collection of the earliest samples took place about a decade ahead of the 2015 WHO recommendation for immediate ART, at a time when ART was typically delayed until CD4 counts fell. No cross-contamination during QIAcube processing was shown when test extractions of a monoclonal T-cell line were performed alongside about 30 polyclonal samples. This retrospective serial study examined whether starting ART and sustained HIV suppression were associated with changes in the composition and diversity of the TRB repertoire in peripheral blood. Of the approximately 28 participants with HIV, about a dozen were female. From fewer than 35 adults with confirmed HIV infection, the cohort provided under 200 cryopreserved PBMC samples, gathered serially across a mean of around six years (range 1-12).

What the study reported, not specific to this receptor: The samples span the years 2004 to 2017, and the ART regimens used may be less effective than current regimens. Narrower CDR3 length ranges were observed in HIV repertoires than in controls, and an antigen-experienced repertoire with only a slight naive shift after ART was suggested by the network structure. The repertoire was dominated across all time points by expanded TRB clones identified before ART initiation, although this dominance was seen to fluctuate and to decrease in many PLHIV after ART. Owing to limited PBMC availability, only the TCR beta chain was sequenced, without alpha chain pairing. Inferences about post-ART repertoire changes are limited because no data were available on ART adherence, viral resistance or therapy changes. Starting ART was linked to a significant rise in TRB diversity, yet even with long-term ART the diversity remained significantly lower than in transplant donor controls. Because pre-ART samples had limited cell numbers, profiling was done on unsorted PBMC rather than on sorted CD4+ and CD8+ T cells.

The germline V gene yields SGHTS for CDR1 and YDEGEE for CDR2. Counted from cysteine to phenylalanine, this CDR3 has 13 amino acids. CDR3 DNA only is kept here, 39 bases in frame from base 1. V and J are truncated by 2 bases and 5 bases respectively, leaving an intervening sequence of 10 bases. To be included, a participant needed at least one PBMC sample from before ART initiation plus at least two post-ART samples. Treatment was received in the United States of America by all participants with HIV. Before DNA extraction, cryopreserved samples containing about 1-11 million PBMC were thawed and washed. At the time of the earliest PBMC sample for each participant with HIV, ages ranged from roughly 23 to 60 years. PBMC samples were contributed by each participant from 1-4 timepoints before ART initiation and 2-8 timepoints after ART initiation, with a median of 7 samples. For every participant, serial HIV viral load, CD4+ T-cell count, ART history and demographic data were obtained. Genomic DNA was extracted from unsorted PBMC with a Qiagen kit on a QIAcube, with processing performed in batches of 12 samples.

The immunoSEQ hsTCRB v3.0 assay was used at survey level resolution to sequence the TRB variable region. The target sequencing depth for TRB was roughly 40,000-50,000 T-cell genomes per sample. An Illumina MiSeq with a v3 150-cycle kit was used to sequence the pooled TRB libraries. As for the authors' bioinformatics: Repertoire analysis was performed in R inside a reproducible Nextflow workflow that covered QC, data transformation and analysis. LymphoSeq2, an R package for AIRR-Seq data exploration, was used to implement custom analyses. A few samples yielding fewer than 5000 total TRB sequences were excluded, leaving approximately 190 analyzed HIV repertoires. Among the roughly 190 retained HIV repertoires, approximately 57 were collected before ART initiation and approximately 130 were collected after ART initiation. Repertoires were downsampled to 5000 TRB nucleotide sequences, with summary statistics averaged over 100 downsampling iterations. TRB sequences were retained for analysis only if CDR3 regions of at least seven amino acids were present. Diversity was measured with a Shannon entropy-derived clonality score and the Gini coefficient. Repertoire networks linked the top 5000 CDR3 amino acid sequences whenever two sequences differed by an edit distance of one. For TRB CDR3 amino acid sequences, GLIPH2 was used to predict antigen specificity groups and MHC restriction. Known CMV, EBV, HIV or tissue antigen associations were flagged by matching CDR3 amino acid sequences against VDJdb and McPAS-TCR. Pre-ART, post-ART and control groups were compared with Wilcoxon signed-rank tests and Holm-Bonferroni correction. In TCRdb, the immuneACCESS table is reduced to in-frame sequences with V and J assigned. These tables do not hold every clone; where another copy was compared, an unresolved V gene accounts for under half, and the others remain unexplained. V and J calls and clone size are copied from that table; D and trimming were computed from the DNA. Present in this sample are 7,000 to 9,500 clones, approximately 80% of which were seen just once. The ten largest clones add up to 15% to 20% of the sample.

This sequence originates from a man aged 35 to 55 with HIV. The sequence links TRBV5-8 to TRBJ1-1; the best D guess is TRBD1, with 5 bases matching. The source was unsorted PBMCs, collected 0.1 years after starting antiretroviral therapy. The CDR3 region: CASSLRGRTEAFF. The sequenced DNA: TGTGCCAGCAGCTTACGGGGACGGACTGAAGCTTTCTTT. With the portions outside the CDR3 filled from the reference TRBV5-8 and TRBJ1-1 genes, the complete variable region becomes EAGVTQSPTHLIKTRGQQATLRCSPISGHTSVYWYQQALGLGLQFLLWYDEGEERNRGNFPPRFSGRQFPNYSSELNVNALELEDSALYLCASSLRGRTEAFFGQGTRLTVV.